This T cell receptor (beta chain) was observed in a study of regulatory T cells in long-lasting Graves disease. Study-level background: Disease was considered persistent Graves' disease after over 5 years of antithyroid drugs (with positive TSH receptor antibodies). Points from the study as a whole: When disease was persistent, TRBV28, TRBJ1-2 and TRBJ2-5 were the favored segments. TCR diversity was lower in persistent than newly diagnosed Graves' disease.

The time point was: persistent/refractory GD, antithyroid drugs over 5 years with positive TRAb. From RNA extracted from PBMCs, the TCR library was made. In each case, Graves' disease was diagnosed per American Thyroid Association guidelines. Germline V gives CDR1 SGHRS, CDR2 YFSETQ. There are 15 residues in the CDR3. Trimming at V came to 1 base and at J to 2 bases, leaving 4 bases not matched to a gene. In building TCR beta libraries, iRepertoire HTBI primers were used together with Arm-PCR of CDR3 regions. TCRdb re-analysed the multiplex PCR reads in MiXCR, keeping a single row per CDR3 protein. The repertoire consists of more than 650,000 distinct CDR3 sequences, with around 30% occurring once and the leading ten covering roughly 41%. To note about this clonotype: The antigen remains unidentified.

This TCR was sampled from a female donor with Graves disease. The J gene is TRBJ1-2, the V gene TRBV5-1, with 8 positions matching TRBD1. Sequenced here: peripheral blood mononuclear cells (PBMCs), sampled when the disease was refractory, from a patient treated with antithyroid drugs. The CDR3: CASSLMGQANYGYTF. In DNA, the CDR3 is TGCGCCAGCAGCTTGATGGGACAGGCGAACTATGGCTACACCTTC.